Presented here are 14 T cell receptor beta chains from one specimen sequenced in a study of beta chain features in type 1 diabetes. Reverse transcription of all isolated RNA meant that expressed TCRB transcripts were sequenced. The repertoire was sequenced with immunoSEQ multiplex PCR; TCRdb's copy has only in-frame clones and lacks some. Of under 400,000 clones in the sample, over 9.5% were seen once. Study-wide results and caveats: Moderate but significant shortening of TCRB CDR3s was recorded in all four CD4+ subsets from Type 1 diabetes patients.

These TCRs' antigens remain unknown. The sample comprised naive CD4+ T cells from blood. These receptors were taken from a woman aged 18-35 years with type 1 diabetes.

The V gene is TRBV5-1, the J gene TRBJ2-1; 7 bases fit TRBD2. Germline V lookup: CDR1 SGHRS, CDR2 YFSETQ. The length of the CDR3 is 15 residues. V gave up 7 bases and J gave up 2 bases; unmatched junction bases: 9. CDR3 nucleotide sequence: TGCGCCAGCTCGCGGGAAGCGGGGACCTACAATGAGCAGTTCTTC. Translating gives CASSREAGTYNEQFF.

The chain recombines TRBV5-1 with TRBJ2-7; 13 bases are a match to TRBD2. CDR3 length: 16 residues. CDR1 is SGHRS and CDR2 is YFSETQ in the germline V gene. The junction had 7 bases not matched to a gene; V was cut back by 4 bases and J by 3 bases. This CDR3 is CASSKTGTSGIYEQYF. CDR3 in DNA: TGCGCCAGCAGCAAAACCGGGACTAGCGGGATCTACGAGCAGTACTTC.

This clone showed up just a few times. The genes are TRBV7-9 and TRBJ1-3, with TRBD1 matching 7 bases. V trimming: 5 bases; J trimming: 3 bases; junction bases outside the gene matches: 4. This CDR3 comprises 14 residues. Per the germline V gene, CDR1 is SEHNR and CDR2 is FQNEAQ (reference sequence). The CDR3 DNA sequence: TGTGCCAGCAGCCGGACAGGACGTGGAAACACCATATATTTT. Encoded protein: CASSRTGRGNTIYF. Together with reference TRBV7-9 and TRBJ1-3, the CDR3 gives the full variable domain: DTGVSQNPRHKITKRGQNVTFRCDPISEHNRLYWYRQTLGQGPEFLTYFQNEAQLEKSRLLSDRFSAERPKGSFSTLEIQRTEQGDSAMYLCASSRTGRGNTIYFGEGSWLTVV.

V gene TRBV6-6 combines with J gene TRBJ1-2; TRBD1 matches at 7 bases. CDR3 length: 15 residues. The germline V gene has CDR1 MNHNY and CDR2 SVGAGI (reference sequence). After removal of 5 bases from V and 4 bases from J, the junction contained 10 bases not matched to a gene. The CDR3 sequence: CASSEGATSGYGYTF. Written as DNA, the CDR3 is TGTGCCAGCAGTGAGGGGGCGACTAGTGGCTATGGCTACACCTTC.

The rearrangement links TRBV30 to TRBJ1-5, with D hard to call. This CDR3 is built from 12 residues. Germline CDR1 is GTSNPN and CDR2 is SVGIG (reference sequence). The CDR3 DNA reads TGTGCAGCGAGCAATAGCAATCAGCCCCAGCATTTT. It yields the protein CAASNSNQPQHF. Variable domain in full (rest from reference TRBV30 and TRBJ1-5): SQTIHQWPATLVQPVGSPLSLECTVEGTSNPNLYWYRQAAGRGLQLLFYSVGIGQISSEVPQNLSASRPQDRQFILSSKKLLLSDSGFYLCAASNSNQPQHFGDGTRLSIL.

This clone showed up just a few times. The chain employs TRBV2 and TRBJ1-6; D gene unclear. The CDR3 totals 14 residues. Germline lookup yields CDR1 SNHLY and CDR2 FYNNEI. The V and J ends lost 3 bases and 9 bases respectively, with 12 bases between them. In DNA form, the CDR3 reads TGTGCCAGCAGTGAGGAGGGATTAACTTCACCCCTCCACTTT. As protein: CASSEEGLTSPLHF.

The DNA for the CDR3 is TGTGCCAGCCGGGGTAATTCGGTAGGAGAGACCCAGTACTTC. Amino acid sequence: CASRGNSVGETQYF. The chain is built from TRBV2 and TRBJ2-5; perhaps TRBD2 as D (5 bases). The CDR3 is 14 amino acids. Trimming cost V 8 bases and J 4 bases, with 17 bases left between them. Germline CDR1 reads SNHLY; CDR2 reads FYNNEI. The variable domain in full, completed from reference TRBV2 and TRBJ2-5, reads EPEVTQTPSHQVTQMGQEVILRCVPISNHLYFYWYRQILGQKVEFLVSFYNNEISEKSEIFDDQFSVERPDGSNFTLKIRSTKLEDSAMYFCASRGNSVGETQYFGPGTRLLVL.

This clone was detected only a few times. The chain recombines TRBV5-5 with TRBJ2-7; 7 nucleotides match TRBD1. V was clipped by 1 base and J by 0 bases; unmatched bases: 4. From germline, CDR1 is SGHKS and CDR2 YYEKEE (reference sequence). CDR3 length equals 15 residues. The CDR3 DNA follows: TGTGCCAGCAGCTTGTTTGGGACAGCCTCCTACGAGCAGTACTTC. Protein product: CASSLFGTASYEQYF.

CDR3 amino acids: CASSLRMSASGTQYF. CDR3 nucleotides: TGTGCCAGCAGCTTAAGGATGAGCGCCTCGGGGACCCAGTACTTC. The chain joins TRBV7-9 to TRBJ2-5; D gene ambiguous. Germline values: CDR1 SEHNR, CDR2 FQNEAQ (reference sequence). V lost 2 bases, J lost 7 bases, and 17 bases lay in between. The CDR3 length is 15 residues.

The chain employs TRBV19 and TRBJ2-6, with D perhaps matching TRBD1 (6 bases). The germline V and J ends were trimmed by 4 bases and 1 base, with 8 bases remaining between them. This CDR3 contains 15 residues. The germline CDR1 and CDR2 sequences are LNHDA and SQIVND (reference sequence). As DNA, the CDR3 is TGTGCCAGTAGTACTACAGGGTCTGGGGCCAACGTCCTGACTTTC. Protein product: CASSTTGSGANVLTF.

This clone has a handful of counts. V usage is TRBV4-3 and J usage is TRBJ1-2; D is unresolved. The CDR3 extends over 12 amino acids. V was shortened by 0 bases and J by 9 bases, with 8 bases between the two germline ends. CDR1 LGHNA and CDR2 YSLEER come from the germline V gene. The DNA for the CDR3 is TGCGCCAGCAGCCAAGACACGGGTAGCTACACCTTC. It specifies CASSQDTGSYTF.

The sample holds a few counts of this clone. This rearrangement joins TRBV10-3 to TRBJ2-1; 7 nucleotides match TRBD2. Germline CDR1 and CDR2: ENHRY and SYGVKD. The V gene end was trimmed by 8 bases and the J gene end by 9 bases; junction bases not matched to a gene: 10. This CDR3 region has 13 residues. The CDR3 is CAIERGEGSEQFF. In DNA form, the CDR3 reads TGTGCCATCGAGCGGGGCGAGGGCAGTGAGCAGTTCTTC.

V usage is TRBV19 and J usage is TRBJ2-7, with D tentatively TRBD1 (6 bases). Trimming removed 5 bases at V and 5 bases at J, with 16 bases between. This CDR3 comprises 14 residues. The germline gives CDR1 LNHDA, CDR2 SQIVND (reference sequence). The CDR3 DNA reads TGTGCCAGTAGTGTCGCAGGGGCTGGCAACGAGCAGTACTTC. It yields the protein CASSVAGAGNEQYF.

This clone was seen a few times. The CDR3 bases are TGTGCCAGCAACAGCGGGACAGGGAATCAGCCCCAGCATTTT. Translating it yields CASNSGTGNQPQHF. The chain has TRBV28 and TRBJ1-5, with 9 bases that match TRBD1. The CDR3 loop spans 14 amino acids. CDR1 and CDR2 (germline): MDHEN, SYDVKM. The V segment lost 7 bases and the J segment 4 bases; nucleotides outside the gene matches: 5.